Listed here are 15 T cell receptor beta chains from one sample, sequenced in a study of OX40 agonist ivuxolimab in advanced cancers. The table came from immunoSEQ multiplex PCR; TCRdb's copy has only in-frame clones and leaves some out. The sample shows about 79,000 clones, 85% to 95% of them seen only once. The specimen comprised CD4+ or CD8+ T cells sorted from blood, sampled in a trial of the OX40 agonist ivuxolimab. These receptors originate from an adult with an advanced solid tumor such as melanoma, head and neck, liver or kidney cancer.

CDR3 loop: CASTPTGRSYEQYF. CDR3 DNA: TGTGCCAGCACCCCGACAGGGAGGTCCTACGAGCAGTACTTC. The V and J genes are TRBV9 and TRBJ2-7; TRBD1 is a possible D gene (7 bases). CDR1 is SGDLS and CDR2 is YYNGEE in the germline V gene. The CDR3 loop spans 14 amino acids. The V end lost 6 bases, the J end lost 1 base, and 14 bases lay between the germline ends.

As for this clone: Other nucleotide sequences in the sample specify the same CDR3. The genes are TRBV27 and TRBJ2-7, with 7 bases that match TRBD1. Trimming removed 0 bases from V and 4 bases from J; junction bases left unmatched: 3. CDR1 is MNHEY, CDR2 SMNVEV, per germline (reference sequence). The CDR3 has 14 amino acids. CDR3 loop: CASSLSAGGYEQYF. The CDR3, as DNA: TGTGCCAGCAGTTTATCGGCAGGGGGTTACGAGCAGTACTTC.

This rearrangement joins TRBV7-2 to TRBJ2-7; D call uncertain. Trimming removed 1 base at V and 6 bases at J, with 10 bases between. The CDR3 totals 13 residues. The germline V gene has CDR1 SGHTA and CDR2 FQGNSA. CDR3 in amino acids: CASSLGVVGEQYF. The CDR3, as DNA: TGTGCCAGCAGCTTAGGGGTTGTGGGCGAGCAGTACTTC.

The rearrangement uses TRBV5-1 and TRBJ2-7, with a tentative D call TRBD2 (5 bases). CDR1 and CDR2 (germline): SGHRS, YFSETQ. CDR3 length: 15 residues. The V end was cut by 0 bases, the J end by 1 base, with 11 bases between. DNA of the CDR3: TGCGCCAGCAGCTTGGCACCCCTAGCTTCCTACGAGCAGTACTTC. As protein: CASSLAPLASYEQYF.

The CDR3 loop reads CASSSNSYEQYF. The CDR3 DNA sequence: TGTGCCAGCAGTTCTAACTCCTACGAGCAGTACTTC. The V call is TRBV27, the J call TRBJ2-7; D gene unclear. In germline, CDR1 is MNHEY, CDR2 SMNVEV (reference sequence). There are 12 residues in the CDR3. Trimming removed 4 bases at V and 0 bases at J, with 4 bases between.

The chain couples TRBV9 to TRBJ2-2; TRBD2 aligns across 16 bases. The CDR3 consists of 17 residues. With V trimmed by 3 bases and J by 7 bases, 6 bases remained unmatched. Germline V gene data show CDR1 as SGDLS and CDR2 as YYNGEE. The CDR3 DNA reads TGTGCCAGCAGCGCCTCGGGACTAGCGGGGGGGAACGGGGAGCTGTTTTTT. Translated: CASSASGLAGGNGELFF.

The gene calls are TRBV7-9 and TRBJ2-3; D remains ambiguous. Trimming removed 5 bases from V and 2 bases from J, with 14 bases in between. This CDR3 contains 15 residues. Germline V gene lookup returns CDR1 SEHNR and CDR2 FQNEAQ (reference sequence). DNA for the CDR3: TGTGCCAGCAGCCTTCTCATTGGGGACACAGATACGCAGTATTTT. The encoded protein is CASSLLIGDTDTQYF.

V is TRBV7-2 and J is TRBJ2-1; D uncertain. Germline lookup yields CDR1 SGHTA and CDR2 FQGNSA. The V end was cut by 1 base, the J end by 2 bases, with 3 bases between. This CDR3 is built from 13 residues. CDR3 loop: CASSLGAYNEQFF. Written as DNA, the CDR3 is TGTGCCAGCAGCTTAGGAGCCTACAATGAGCAGTTCTTC.

The chain couples TRBV7-9 to TRBJ1-2; D is unclear. The V end was cut by 2 bases, the J end by 4 bases, with 8 bases between. The germline V gene has CDR1 SEHNR and CDR2 FQNEAQ (reference sequence). This CDR3 is built from 13 residues. The CDR3 sequence is CASSLSTVYGYTF. The CDR3 DNA follows: TGTGCCAGCAGCTTATCAACGGTCTATGGCTACACCTTC.

V gene TRBV10-1 combines with J gene TRBJ2-6, with 10 positions matching TRBD2. V dropped 8 bases and J dropped 2; count of bases not matched to a gene: 6. CDR3 size: 16 residues. Per the germline V gene, CDR1 is WNHNN and CDR2 is SYGVQD (reference sequence). The CDR3 here is CASPTSGAPGANVLTF. DNA of the CDR3: TGCGCCAGCCCAACTAGCGGGGCTCCTGGGGCCAACGTCCTGACTTTC.

The sample holds one count of this clone. The chain employs TRBV6-6 and TRBJ1-6; 7 bases line up with TRBD1. This CDR3 has 15 amino acids. V was pared by 6 bases and J by 7 bases, with 9 bases of the junction left unmatched. Per the germline V gene, CDR1 is MNHNY and CDR2 is SVGAGI (reference sequence). CDR3 sequence reads: CASRLEGALNSPLHF. The DNA for the CDR3 is TGTGCCAGCAGACTCGAGGGGGCTTTGAATTCACCCCTCCACTTT.

The V call is TRBV6-6, the J call TRBJ2-1; weak D call: TRBD1 (5 bases). Looked up from germline, CDR1 is MNHNY and CDR2 is SVGAGI (reference sequence). Trimming shortened V by 9 bases and J by 9 bases, and 18 bases separated the two germline ends. The CDR3 totals 13 residues. CDR3 loop: CASSMGLLSEQFF. The CDR3 nucleotides read TGTGCCAGTTCCATGGGGCTTCTCTCTGAGCAGTTCTTC.

The chain joins TRBV4-1 to TRBJ1-5, with D possibly matching TRBD1 (5 bases). CDR1 is MGHRA and CDR2 is YSYEKL in the germline V gene. The CDR3 spans 15 residues. The V end was cut by 2 bases, the J end by 5 bases, with 13 bases between. The chain's CDR3 is CASSQIGGMDQPQHF. The DNA for the CDR3 is TGCGCCAGCAGCCAAATTGGGGGGATGGATCAGCCCCAGCATTTT.

CDR3 sequence: CASSPGLAMYEQYF. In DNA, the CDR3 is TGTGCCAGCAGTCCGGGACTAGCGATGTACGAGCAGTACTTC. The V gene is TRBV6-1, the J gene TRBJ2-7; TRBD2 matches at 10 bases. With 5 bases clipped from V and 4 bases from J, the junction kept 5 bases outside the gene matches. This CDR3 spans 14 amino acids. Germline CDR1 reads MNHNS; CDR2 reads SASEGT.

The J gene is TRBJ2-3, the V gene TRBV9; 11 positions match TRBD1. The CDR3 spans 16 residues. Unmatched junction bases numbered 1, after V lost 0 bases and J lost 1 base. The V gene's germline CDR1 is SGDLS and CDR2 YYNGEE. The CDR3 coding sequence is TGTGCCAGCAGCGTAGGGACAGGGGGCGGCACAGATACGCAGTATTTT. Translating gives CASSVGTGGGTDTQYF.